These 2 T cell receptor beta chains came from one sample sequenced in a study of control samples from healthy donors and cancer patients. Libraries were prepared by immunoSEQ multiplex PCR; TCRdb keeps only in-frame clonotypes and omits some of them. This table holds 190,000 or so clones, approximately 92% found once. The sample comprised blood. The receptor source for this set is a man younger than 30 in good health.

The genes are TRBV4-2 and TRBJ1-1; no clear D gene. Trimming pared 1 base from V and 3 bases from J, leaving 18 bases between. Germline CDR1 is LGHNA and CDR2 is YNFKEQ. The CDR3 length is 17 residues. Written as DNA, the CDR3 is TGTGCCAGCAGCCAAGTTGTAATCGGACTGGGGTACACTGAAGCTTTCTTT. Its translation is CASSQVVIGLGYTEAFF.

The chain is built from TRBV2 and TRBJ1-2, with 7 bases that match TRBD1. With V trimmed by 9 bases and J by 4 bases, 5 bases remained unmatched. This CDR3 has 12 residues. Germline CDR1 and CDR2: SNHLY and FYNNEI. The CDR3 DNA reads TGTGCCAGTTGGGGACAGATCTATGGCTACACCTTC. Encoded protein: CASWGQIYGYTF.